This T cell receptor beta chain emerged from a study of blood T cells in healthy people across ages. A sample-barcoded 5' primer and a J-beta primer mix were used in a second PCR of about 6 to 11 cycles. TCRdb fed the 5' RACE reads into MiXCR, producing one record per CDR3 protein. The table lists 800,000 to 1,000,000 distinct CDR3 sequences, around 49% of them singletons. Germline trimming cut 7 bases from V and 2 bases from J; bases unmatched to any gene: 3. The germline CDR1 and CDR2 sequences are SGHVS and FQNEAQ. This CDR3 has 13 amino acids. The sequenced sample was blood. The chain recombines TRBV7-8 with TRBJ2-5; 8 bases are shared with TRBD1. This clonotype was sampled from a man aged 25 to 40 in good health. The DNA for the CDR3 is TGTGCCAGCAAAAGGGACAGGCAAGAGACCCAGTACTTC. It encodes CASKRDRQETQYF.